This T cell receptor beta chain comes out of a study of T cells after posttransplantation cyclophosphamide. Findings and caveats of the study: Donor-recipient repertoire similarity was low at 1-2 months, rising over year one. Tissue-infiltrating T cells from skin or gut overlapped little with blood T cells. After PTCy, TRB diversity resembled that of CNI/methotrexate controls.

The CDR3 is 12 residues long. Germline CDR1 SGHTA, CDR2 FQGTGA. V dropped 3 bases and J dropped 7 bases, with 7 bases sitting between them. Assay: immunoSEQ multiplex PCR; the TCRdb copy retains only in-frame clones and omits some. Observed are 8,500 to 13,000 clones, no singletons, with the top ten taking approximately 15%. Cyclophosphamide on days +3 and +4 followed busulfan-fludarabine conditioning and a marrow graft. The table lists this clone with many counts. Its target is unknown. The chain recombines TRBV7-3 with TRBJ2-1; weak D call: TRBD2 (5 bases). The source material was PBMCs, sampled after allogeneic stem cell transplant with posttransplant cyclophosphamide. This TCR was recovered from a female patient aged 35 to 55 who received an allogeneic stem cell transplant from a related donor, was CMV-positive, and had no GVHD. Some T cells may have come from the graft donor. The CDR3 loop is CASSLRANEQFF. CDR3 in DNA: TGTGCCAGCAGCTTGAGGGCAAATGAGCAGTTCTTC.